The 11 T cell receptor beta chains presented below share a single source sample, sequenced in a study of cytomegalovirus exposure and HLA in healthy donors (dated by TCRdb to 2015 to 2018). Libraries were constructed by the immunoSEQ multiplex PCR assay. The table was pulled from immuneACCESS by TCRdb, which kept in-frame rearrangements only. Such tables lose some clones; where checked, under half of the loss comes from unresolved V genes, and the rest has no known cause. The sample contains around 150,000 clones, roughly four fifths of them found a single time. Roughly 30% of the sample is in the top ten clones. The material sequenced was PBMCs. The receptor source for this set is a man in his thirties or forties in good health and CMV-seropositive.

V is TRBV2 and J is TRBJ2-2; TRBD2 matches at 9 bases. The V segment lost 6 bases and the J segment 4 bases; nucleotides outside the gene matches: 6. Germline loops: CDR1 SNHLY, CDR2 FYNNEI. The CDR3 runs to 15 residues. CDR3 protein: CASSSGLALTGELFF. CDR3 bases: TGTGCCAGCAGCTCGGGACTAGCCCTCACCGGGGAGCTGTTTTTT.

DNA of the CDR3: TGTGCCAGCGAGGCGAGGGGGAAGAACACCGGGGAGCTGTTTTTT. The encoded protein is CASEARGKNTGELFF. This rearrangement joins TRBV19 to TRBJ2-2, with D possibly TRBD1 on 6 matching bases. The CDR3 sequence is 15 residues long. Trimming removed 9 bases from V and 1 base from J, with 15 bases in between. Per the germline V gene, CDR1 is LNHDA and CDR2 is SQIVND (reference sequence).

CDR3 nucleotides: TGTGCCACTAACTCACAGGGGATGAACACTGAAGCTTTCTTT. Amino acids: CATNSQGMNTEAFF. This chain connects TRBV19 to TRBJ1-1, with 7 bases matching TRBD1. J gave up 0 bases and V 10 bases, and 8 bases lay outside the gene matches. The germline gives CDR1 LNHDA, CDR2 SQIVND (reference sequence). This CDR3 region has 14 residues.

The J gene is TRBJ2-7, the V gene TRBV5-4; TRBD1 matches 9 bases. Germline trimming cut 0 bases from V and 2 bases from J; bases unmatched to any gene: 6. The length of the CDR3 is 16 residues. Per germline, CDR1 SGHNT and CDR2 YYREEE (reference sequence). This chain's CDR3 is CASSLGRDRVAYEQYF. CDR3 nucleotide sequence: TGTGCCAGCAGCTTGGGAAGGGACAGGGTAGCCTACGAGCAGTACTTC.

This chain connects TRBV27 to TRBJ2-7; 7 bases agree with TRBD2. The CDR3 totals 14 residues. Unmatched junction bases numbered 7, after V lost 6 bases and J lost 2 bases. CDR1 and CDR2 (germline): MNHEY, SMNVEV (reference sequence). The CDR3 coding sequence is TGTGCCAGCAGATACACCGGGACTACCTACGAGCAGTACTTC. As protein: CASRYTGTTYEQYF.

In its sample, this clone was seen once. This rearrangement joins TRBV6-5 to TRBJ1-5, with TRBD1 matching over 8 bases. This CDR3 is built from 13 residues. Germline V gene lookup returns CDR1 MNHEY and CDR2 SVGAGI. With V trimmed by 6 bases and J by 6 bases, 4 bases remained unmatched. CDR3 DNA: TGTGCCAGCAGAGGACAGGGTGGTCAGCCCCAGCATTTT. As protein: CASRGQGGQPQHF.

The chain uses TRBV20-1 and TRBJ2-1, with D uncertain. V dropped 6 bases and J dropped 9 bases, with 9 bases sitting between them. This CDR3 has 10 residues. Germline CDR1 and CDR2: DFQATT and SNEGSKA (reference sequence). The CDR3 DNA reads as TGCAGTGCCGTTAGAGGTGAGCAGTTCTTC. Translating it yields CSAVRGEQFF.

J is TRBJ1-2 and V is TRBV7-2; 8 positions match TRBD1. In germline, CDR1 is SGHTA, CDR2 FQGNSA. This CDR3 region has 13 residues. The V segment lost 2 bases and the J segment 6 bases; nucleotides outside the gene matches: 2. The CDR3 is CASSLQQGDGYTF. CDR3 bases: TGTGCCAGCAGCTTACAACAGGGGGATGGCTACACCTTC. Complete variable domain (other parts from reference TRBV7-2 and TRBJ1-2): GAGVSQSPSNKVTEKGKDVELRCDPISGHTALYWYRQSLGQGLEFLIYFQGNSAPDKSGLPSDRFSAERTGGSVSTLTIQRTQQEDSAVYLCASSLQQGDGYTFGSGTRLTVV.

The chain employs TRBV28 and TRBJ1-2, with 8 nucleotides matching TRBD1. Germline CDR1 is MDHEN and CDR2 is SYDVKM. This CDR3 has 15 amino acids. Germline trimming cut 7 bases from V and 4 bases from J; bases unmatched to any gene: 11. The CDR3 reads CASTLRDRPTYGYTF. CDR3 sequence (DNA): TGTGCCAGCACCCTCCGGGACAGGCCTACCTATGGCTACACCTTC.

CDR3 region: CAWSGTGHSNYGYTF. The CDR3 bases are TGTGCCTGGAGTGGAACAGGGCACTCTAACTATGGCTACACCTTC. The gene calls are TRBV30 and TRBJ1-2; possible D gene TRBD1, 6 bases. Germline loops: CDR1 GTSNPN, CDR2 SVGIG (reference sequence). Trimming removed 1 base at V and 0 bases at J, with 12 bases between. The CDR3 has 15 amino acids.

The genes are TRBV18 and TRBJ1-2, with D hard to call. Germline CDR1 reads KGHSH; CDR2 reads LQKENI. V dropped 3 bases and J dropped 7 bases, with 9 bases sitting between them. The CDR3 extends over 12 amino acids. In nucleotides, the CDR3 is TGTGCCAGCTCACCCCCCCTCGGTGGCTACACCTTC. This translates into CASSPPLGGYTF.